This T cell receptor (beta chain) was identified during a study of cytomegalovirus exposure and HLA in healthy donors. The PCR had 60 Vbeta and 13 Jbeta primers. The protocol was immunoSEQ multiplex PCR, while the TCRdb copy is restricted to in-frame clones and leaves out a portion. This table has about 90,000 clones, roughly 74% appearing once. This CDR3 comprises 15 residues. The V segment lost 2 bases and the J segment 3 bases; nucleotides outside the gene matches: 2. Germline assignment: CDR1 SGHVS and CDR2 FQNEAQ. What was sequenced was PBMCs. The TCR was taken from a woman in her late teens or twenties in good health and CMV-seropositive. The chain carries TRBV7-8 and TRBJ2-1; TRBD1 aligns across 9 bases. This CDR3 reads CASSLRDRDYNEQFF. Written as DNA, the CDR3 is TGTGCCAGCAGCTTACGGGACAGGGACTACAATGAGCAGTTCTTC.